What follows are 20 T cell receptor beta chains derived from one specimen sequenced in a study of blood T cell repertoires in COVID-19. Repertoires were generated with immunoSEQ multiplex PCR, while TCRdb's copy carries only in-frame clones and drops some. This sample carries about 140,000 clones, roughly four fifths of them seen once, and the ten largest clones take 3.4%. Sequencing input: PBMCs or T cells enriched from blood (not recorded which). These receptors were collected from a woman aged 50 to 60 with acute COVID-19.

A single count supports this clone. The V and J genes are TRBV6-5 and TRBJ2-1, with a tentative D call TRBD1 (6 bases). Looked up from germline, CDR1 is MNHEY and CDR2 is SVGAGI. The CDR3 runs 14 residues. Trimming shortened V by 7 bases and J by 10 bases, and 20 bases separated the two germline ends. CDR3 in DNA: TGTGCCAGCATGGAGCTAGACAGGACTTTGGAGCAGTTCTTC. Encoded protein: CASMELDRTLEQFF.

This chain uses TRBV5-6 with TRBJ1-2; 8 bases line up with TRBD1. CDR3 length equals 14 residues. Germline-derived CDR1 and CDR2 are SGHDT and YYEEEE. J gave up 8 bases and V 6 bases, and 12 bases lay outside the gene matches. The CDR3 bases are TGTGCCAGCAAAATGAGAGGACAGGGCTGGGGCTACACCTTC. This translates into CASKMRGQGWGYTF.

CDR3 DNA sequence: TGTGCCATCAGTGAAATCGGGACTAGCGGGGATGGCAATGAGCAGTTCTTC. Its translation is CAISEIGTSGDGNEQFF. The chain recombines TRBV10-3 with TRBJ2-1; 13 bases line up with TRBD2. Germline CDR1 reads ENHRY; CDR2 reads SYGVKD. The CDR3 is 17 residues long. After removal of 3 bases from V and 6 bases from J, the junction contained 8 bases not matched to a gene.

This chain connects TRBV18 to TRBJ2-5, with D possibly matching TRBD1 (5 bases). Deletions cut 7 bases from V and 5 bases from J, with 20 bases between. This CDR3 spans 15 amino acids. The germline gives CDR1 KGHSH, CDR2 LQKENI. CDR3 sequence: CASLPGHKNRETQYF. The CDR3 nucleotides are TGTGCCAGCTTGCCCGGACATAAGAATCGGGAGACCCAGTACTTC.

This rearrangement joins TRBV5-8 to TRBJ2-5; possible D gene TRBD1, 6 bases. Germline CDR1 is SGHTS and CDR2 is YDEGEE. The V and J ends lost 0 bases and 5 bases respectively, with 17 bases between them. The CDR3 runs to 16 residues. The DNA for the CDR3 is TGTGCCAGCAGCTTGGGTGTCGGGGACAACGGGGAGACCCAGTACTTC. It codes for CASSLGVGDNGETQYF.

This sequence joins TRBV23-1 and TRBJ2-7, with TRBD2 matching 7 bases. TRBV23-1 qualifies as an ORF whose function is uncertain. The trim removed 0 bases at V and 3 bases at J, leaving 20 bases unmatched. This CDR3 is 20 amino acids long. The CDR3 region has the DNA TGCGCCAGCAGTCAATCTTCTCTTCCTTCGAGGGGCGGGAGCTTCTACGAGCAGTACTTC. This encodes CASSQSSLPSRGGSFYEQYF.

The chain combines TRBV28 with TRBJ2-1; 7 positions match TRBD2. This CDR3 contains 16 residues. Losses at the gene ends were 6 bases for V and 1 base for J; bases not matched to a gene: 9. Germline V lookup: CDR1 MDHEN, CDR2 SYDVKM. The CDR3, as DNA: TGTGCCAGCAGCATGGGCGGGAGCGTGTCCTACAATGAGCAGTTCTTC. Translating gives CASSMGGSVSYNEQFF.

This sequence joins TRBV12-3 or TRBV12-4 and TRBJ2-3; D is uncertain. This CDR3 contains 11 residues. The V end was cut by 3 bases, the J end by 5 bases, with 3 bases between. The DNA for the CDR3 is TGTGCCAGCAGTTTCGGAGATACGCAGTATTTT. Translating gives CASSFGDTQYF.

This clone was found once. The chain couples TRBV9 to TRBJ2-3; D is unresolved. The germline gives CDR1 SGDLS, CDR2 YYNGEE. V shed 4 bases and J shed 2 bases, with 14 bases lying between them. The length of the CDR3 is 15 residues. The CDR3 is CASSPRVTVTDTQYF. The DNA for the CDR3 is TGTGCCAGCAGCCCTCGGGTAACTGTCACAGATACGCAGTATTTT. Full variable domain (missing parts from reference TRBV9 and TRBJ2-3): DSGVTQTPKHLITATGQRVTLRCSPRSGDLSVYWYQQSLDQGLQFLIQYYNGEERAKGNILERFSAQQFPDLHSELNLSSLELGDSALYFCASSPRVTVTDTQYFGPGTRLTVL.

This chain joins TRBV5-1 and TRBJ2-3, with 7 bases matching TRBD2. CDR3 size: 15 residues. Germline assignment: CDR1 SGHRS and CDR2 YFSETQ. The ends lost 0 bases at V and 4 bases at J; junction bases unmatched: 5. CDR3: CASSLAAGDADTQYF. The CDR3 DNA reads as TGCGCCAGCAGCTTGGCGGCGGGAGACGCAGATACGCAGTATTTT.

The chain is built from TRBV5-4 and TRBJ2-3; D is perhaps TRBD1 (5 bases). The CDR3 has 16 residues. CDR1 and CDR2 (germline): SGHNT, YYREEE (reference sequence). The V gene lost 4 bases and the J gene lost 2 bases, with 17 bases spanning the gap. The chain's CDR3 is CASSLDGQQTTDTQYF. The CDR3 nucleotides read TGTGCCAGCAGCCTTGACGGACAACAAACCACAGATACGCAGTATTTT.

This clone was observed a few times. The chain carries TRBV4-1 and TRBJ2-3, with D tentatively TRBD1 (5 bases). Germline V CDR1 and CDR2: MGHRA, YSYEKL. The CDR3 is made up of 12 amino acids. Deletions cut 5 bases from V and 3 bases from J, with 6 bases between. The CDR3, as DNA: TGCGCCAGCAGCTCAGGGACAGATACGCAGTATTTT. Protein product: CASSSGTDTQYF.

The chain recombines TRBV27 with TRBJ1-1; TRBD1 aligns across 9 bases. V lost 6 bases to trimming and J lost 3 bases; unmatched junction nucleotides: 8. Germline CDR1 MNHEY, CDR2 SMNVEV (reference sequence). The CDR3 runs 15 residues. The CDR3 nucleotides read TGTGCCAGCAGCTCACTCGACAGGGGGGACACTGAAGCTTTCTTT. Translating it yields CASSSLDRGDTEAFF.

The chain has TRBV2 and TRBJ2-1, with a tentative D call TRBD1 (6 bases). This CDR3 contains 15 residues. V lost 3 bases and J lost 5, with 14 bases in between. Germline V gene lookup returns CDR1 SNHLY and CDR2 FYNNEI. The CDR3 sequence is CASSDIQGFNNEQFF. As DNA, the CDR3 is TGTGCCAGCAGTGACATACAGGGCTTCAACAATGAGCAGTTCTTC. The entire variable domain, with the rest obtained from reference TRBV2 and TRBJ2-1, is as follows: EPEVTQTPSHQVTQMGQEVILRCVPISNHLYFYWYRQILGQKVEFLVSFYNNEISEKSEIFDDQFSVERPDGSNFTLKIRSTKLEDSAMYFCASSDIQGFNNEQFFGPGTRLTVL.

This clone has just one count. This rearrangement joins TRBV3-1 (or the pseudogene TRBV3-2) to TRBJ1-2; TRBD1 matches 9 bases. V was pared by 5 bases and J by 4 bases, with 5 bases of the junction left unmatched. CDR3 length: 14 residues. Per germline, CDR1 LGHDT and CDR2 YNNKEL (reference sequence). The CDR3 sequence: CASSTGGRGYGYTF. CDR3 DNA: TGTGCCAGCAGCACAGGGGGCCGCGGCTATGGCTACACCTTC.

The chain couples TRBV13 to TRBJ2-7, with 11 bases identical to TRBD2. Germline values: CDR1 PRHDT, CDR2 FYEKMQ (reference sequence). The junction had 1 base not matched to a gene; V was cut back by 6 bases and J by 3 bases. The CDR3 has 13 residues. The CDR3 DNA reads TGTGCCAGCAGTGGGACTAGCGGCTACGAGCAGTACTTC. Translation: CASSGTSGYEQYF.

The chain employs TRBV3-1 (or the pseudogene TRBV3-2) and TRBJ2-7; D gene uncertain. Germline assignment: CDR1 LGHDT and CDR2 YNNKEL (reference sequence). This CDR3 has 11 residues. Trimming removed 4 bases at V and 5 bases at J, with 6 bases between. The CDR3 reads CASSRRDEQYF. CDR3 bases: TGTGCCAGCAGCCGCCGCGACGAGCAGTACTTC.

This clone was observed once. This chain joins TRBV28 and TRBJ2-1, with 8 positions matching TRBD1. The CDR3 spans 15 residues. Germline trimming cut 7 bases from V and 6 bases from J; bases unmatched to any gene: 11. The germline gives CDR1 MDHEN, CDR2 SYDVKM. The CDR3 region has the DNA TGTGCCAGCACCTCCGGCCAGGGGGCGCGCAATGAGCAGTTCTTC. Translating it yields CASTSGQGARNEQFF.

This clone was observed a handful of times. V is TRBV24-1 and J is TRBJ1-2; 7 bases map to TRBD1. The CDR3 runs 13 residues. Trimming at V came to 9 bases and at J to 5 bases, leaving 8 bases not matched to a gene. Germline CDR1 is KGHDR and CDR2 is SFDVKD. The CDR3 sequence is CATGTGVNYGYTF. The CDR3 DNA follows: TGTGCCACCGGCACAGGGGTAAATTATGGCTACACCTTC.

V gene TRBV3-1 (or the pseudogene TRBV3-2) combines with J gene TRBJ1-3; D unclear. CDR1 and CDR2 from the germline V gene are LGHDT and YNNKEL (reference sequence). V lost 0 bases to trimming and J lost 0 bases, with 12 bases between them. The CDR3 runs to 17 residues. The CDR3 DNA is TGTGCCAGCAGCCAAGATACGGGCGGGAACTCTGGAAACACCATATATTTT. Protein: CASSQDTGGNSGNTIYF.